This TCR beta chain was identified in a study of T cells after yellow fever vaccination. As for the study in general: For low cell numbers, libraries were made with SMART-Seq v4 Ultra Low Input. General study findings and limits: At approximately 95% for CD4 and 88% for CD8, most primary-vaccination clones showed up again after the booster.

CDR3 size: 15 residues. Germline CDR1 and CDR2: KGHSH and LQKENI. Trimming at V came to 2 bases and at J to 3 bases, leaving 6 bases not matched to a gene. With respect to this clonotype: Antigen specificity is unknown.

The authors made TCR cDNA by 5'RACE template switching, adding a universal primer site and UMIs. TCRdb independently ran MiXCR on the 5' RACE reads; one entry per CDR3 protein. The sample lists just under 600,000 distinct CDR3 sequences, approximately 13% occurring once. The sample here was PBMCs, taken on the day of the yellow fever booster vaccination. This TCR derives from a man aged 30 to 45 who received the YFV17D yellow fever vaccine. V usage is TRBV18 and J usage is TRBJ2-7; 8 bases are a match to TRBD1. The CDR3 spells CASSPGTGTIYEQYF. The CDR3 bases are TGTGCCAGCTCACCAGGGACAGGCACAATCTACGAGCAGTACTTC. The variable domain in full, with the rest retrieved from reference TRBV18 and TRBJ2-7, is NAGVMQNPRHLVRRRGQEARLRCSPMKGHSHVYWYRQLPEEGLKFMVYLQKENIIDESGMPKERFSAEFPKEGPSILRIQQVVRGDSAAYFCASSPGTGTIYEQYFGPGTRLTVT.